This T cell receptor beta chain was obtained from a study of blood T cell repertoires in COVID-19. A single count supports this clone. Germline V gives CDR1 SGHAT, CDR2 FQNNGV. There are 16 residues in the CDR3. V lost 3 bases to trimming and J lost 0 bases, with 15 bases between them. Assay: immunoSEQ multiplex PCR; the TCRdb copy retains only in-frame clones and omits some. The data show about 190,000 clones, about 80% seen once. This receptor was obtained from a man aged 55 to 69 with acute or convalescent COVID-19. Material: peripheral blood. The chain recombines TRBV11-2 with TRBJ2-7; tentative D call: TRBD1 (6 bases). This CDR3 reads CASSLPGQSSSYEQYF. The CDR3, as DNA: TGTGCCAGCAGCTTGCCCGGACAGTCCAGCTCCTACGAGCAGTACTTC.